The 32 T cell receptor beta chains in this list originate from one sample, sequenced in a study of T-cell reconstitution after alpha-beta-depleted transplantation in children. TCRbeta library construction was performed incorporating unique molecular identifiers. From the PCR reads, TCRdb called clonotypes with MiXCR, one entry per CDR3 protein. The sample shows 450,000 to 700,000 distinct CDR3 sequences, 25% to 30% of them seen only once. This specimen consisted of PBMCs, obtained before TCRalphabeta/CD19-depleted stem cell transplant. All receptors come from a boy under two years old with Wiskott-Aldrich syndrome, due to receive a stem cell transplant.

This chain joins TRBV12-5 and TRBJ2-1, with D maybe TRBD1 (5 bases). V was shortened by 5 bases and J by 15 bases, with 17 bases between the two germline ends. The CDR3 extends over 12 amino acids. Germline-derived CDR1 and CDR2 are LGHNT and FRNRAP. The CDR3 region has the DNA TGTGCTAGTGGTGCGGTACCCGGTCAGGGGTTCTTC. It specifies CASGAVPGQGFF.

This clonotype was observed a few times. The V and J genes are TRBV5-5 and TRBJ2-5; D might be TRBD2 (5 bases). CDR1 is SGHKS and CDR2 is YYEKEE in the germline V gene (reference sequence). The CDR3 has 15 amino acids. The V end was cut by 4 bases, the J end by 5 bases, with 18 bases between. CDR3 loop: CASSPGRWLGETQYF. The DNA for the CDR3 is TGTGCCAGCAGCCCTGGGAGATGGCTGGGGGAGACCCAGTACTTC.

The chain joins TRBV20-1 to TRBJ2-7; TRBD1 agrees at 7 bases. In germline, CDR1 is DFQATT, CDR2 SNEGSKA (reference sequence). This CDR3 region has 13 residues. With 5 bases clipped from V and 3 bases from J, the junction kept 7 bases outside the gene matches. CDR3 sequence (DNA): TGCAGTGCTCCATACAGGGGTGGCTACGAGCAGTACTTC. As protein: CSAPYRGGYEQYF.

This clonotype showed up many times. This sequence joins TRBV3-1 and TRBJ2-7; either TRBD1 or TRBD2 may fit D (5 bases each). The germline CDR1 and CDR2 sequences are LGHDT and YNNKEL (reference sequence). The CDR3 runs to 15 residues. V was trimmed by 0 bases and J by 5 bases, leaving 14 bases between them. CDR3 DNA: TGTGCCAGCAGCCAAGACTCTAGCCGGGGACACGAGCAGTACTTC. Translated: CASSQDSSRGHEQYF.

V usage is TRBV10-3 and J usage is TRBJ2-5; D is undetermined. The CDR3 runs to 13 residues. Trimming removed 4 bases at V and 4 bases at J, with 10 bases between. Germline V gives CDR1 ENHRY, CDR2 SYGVKD. The CDR3 spells CAISGGRRETQYF. CDR3 coding DNA: TGTGCCATCAGTGGCGGCCGCCGAGAGACCCAGTACTTC.

The sample holds a few counts of this clonotype. The rearrangement joins TRBV10-1 to TRBJ2-3; the D gene is possibly TRBD1 (6 bases). V lost 10 bases to trimming and J lost 2 bases, with 16 bases between them. The CDR3 consists of 14 residues. CDR1 is WNHNN, CDR2 SYGVQD, per germline (reference sequence). The CDR3 region has the DNA TGCGCCAACCGAATTAACAGGGCCACAGATACGCAGTATTTT. Its translation is CANRINRATDTQYF.

The chain joins TRBV11-2 to TRBJ2-2, with 10 bases matching TRBD2. Looked up from germline, CDR1 is SGHAT and CDR2 is FQNNGV. The CDR3 length is 18 residues. J lost 7 bases, V lost 1 base, and 12 bases had no gene match. As DNA, the CDR3 is TGTGCCAGCAGCTTAGGAGGCGTGAGCGGGAGGGGGTTCGGGGAGCTGTTTTTT. Amino acids: CASSLGGVSGRGFGELFF. The complete variable domain, with remaining parts taken from reference TRBV11-2 and TRBJ2-2, reads EAGVAQSPRYKIIEKRQSVAFWCNPISGHATLYWYQQILGQGPKLLIQFQNNGVVDDSQLPKDRFSAERLKGVDSTLKIQPAKLEDSAVYLCASSLGGVSGRGFGELFFGEGSRLTVL.

V gene TRBV6-2 or TRBV6-3 combines with J gene TRBJ2-7; 10 bases map to TRBD2. This CDR3 comprises 15 residues. The germline CDR1 and CDR2 sequences are MNHEY and SVGEGT. J lost 3 bases, V lost 6 bases, and 8 bases had no gene match. The CDR3, as DNA: TGTGCCAGCAGCCTCACTAGCGGGAAGATCTACGAGCAGTACTTC. Its protein product is CASSLTSGKIYEQYF.

With regard to this clonotype: A read error may produce the germline difference seen at one junction end. This sequence joins TRBV5-1 and TRBJ2-1; the D call may be TRBD1 or TRBD2 (5 bases each). Germline V gene data show CDR1 as SGHRS and CDR2 as YFSETQ. This CDR3 region has 14 residues. The DNA for the CDR3 is TGCGCCAGCAGCCTCCGGGACGTCTACAATAAGCAGTTCTTC. This gives the protein CASSLRDVYNKQFF. The complete variable domain, with remaining parts taken from reference TRBV5-1 and TRBJ2-1, reads KAGVTQTPRYLIKTRGQQVTLSCSPISGHRSVSWYQQTPGQGLQFLFEYFSETQRNKGNFPGRFSGRQFSNSRSEMNVSTLELGDSALYLCASSLRDVYNKQFFGPGTRLTVL.

Only a few counts were recorded for this clonotype. V and J are TRBV5-5 and TRBJ2-1, with 11 bases aligning to TRBD1. This CDR3 is built from 15 residues. From germline, CDR1 is SGHKS and CDR2 YYEKEE (reference sequence). After removal of 3 bases from V and 8 bases from J, the junction contained 7 bases not matched to a gene. CDR3 amino acids: CASSWDRGVFDEQFF. In DNA form, the CDR3 reads TGTGCCAGCAGCTGGGACAGGGGGGTGTTCGATGAGCAGTTCTTC. The whole variable domain, filled in from reference TRBV5-5 and TRBJ2-1, reads DAGVTQSPTHLIKTRGQQVTLRCSPISGHKSVSWYQQVLGQGPQFIFQYYEKEERGRGNFPDRFSARQFPNYSSELNVNALLLGDSALYLCASSWDRGVFDEQFFGPGTRLTVL.

The table lists this clonotype with a few counts. This chain links TRBV18 with TRBJ1-2; D unresolved. This CDR3 spans 15 amino acids. V gave up 2 bases and J gave up 2 bases, with 12 bases separating them. Germline V gene data show CDR1 as KGHSH and CDR2 as LQKENI. Written as DNA, the CDR3 is TGTGCCAGCTCACCAGGCGGCTTCCTCAACTATGGCTACACCTTC. Translation: CASSPGGFLNYGYTF. The full variable domain, completed using reference TRBV18 and TRBJ1-2, is NAGVMQNPRHLVRRRGQEARLRCSPMKGHSHVYWYRQLPEEGLKFMVYLQKENIIDESGMPKERFSAEFPKEGPSILRIQQVVRGDSAAYFCASSPGGFLNYGYTFGSGTRLTVV.

The chain carries TRBV24-1 and TRBJ2-3, with D tentatively TRBD1 (6 bases). Germline V gene data show CDR1 as KGHDR and CDR2 as SFDVKD. V shed 3 bases and J shed 5 bases, with 14 bases lying between them. CDR3 length: 15 amino acids. The CDR3 nucleotides read TGTGCCACCAGTGATCGCGGACAGTACATAGATACGCAGTATTTT. This codes for CATSDRGQYIDTQYF.

This clonotype was seen a few times. This chain links TRBV6-1 with TRBJ2-7; D remains ambiguous. The V end lost 4 bases, the J end lost 3 bases, and 7 bases lay between the germline ends. Germline V gene sequence: CDR1 MNHNS, CDR2 SASEGT. This CDR3 has 12 residues. This CDR3 reads CASSGLGYEQYF. The DNA of the CDR3 is TGTGCCAGCAGTGGGTTAGGCTACGAGCAGTACTTC.

This clonotype was seen more than once but under ten times. The V call is TRBV9, the J call TRBJ1-1; maybe TRBD1 (5 bases). This CDR3 spans 13 amino acids. The germline V gene encodes CDR1 SGDLS and CDR2 YYNGEE. The V and J ends lost 6 bases and 4 bases respectively, with 13 bases between them. The CDR3 coding sequence is TGTGCCAGCAACCCCACAGGAATCACTGAAGCTTTCTTT. It translates to CASNPTGITEAFF.

In nucleotides, the CDR3 is TGTGCCAGCAGCTGTACGGGACAGGGGGGCTCCTACAATGAGCAGTTCTTC. The encoded protein is CASSCTGQGGSYNEQFF. The chain uses TRBV7-6 and TRBJ2-1, with TRBD1 identical over 11 bases. Germline-derived CDR1 and CDR2 are SGHVS and FNYEAQ. This CDR3 is 17 amino acids long. V was pared by 4 bases and J by 0 bases, with 5 bases of the junction left unmatched.

This clonotype appeared many times. This rearrangement joins TRBV5-1 to TRBJ1-5, with TRBD1 identical over 8 bases. The germline V gene encodes CDR1 SGHRS and CDR2 YFSETQ. The CDR3 runs 14 residues. V dropped 4 bases and J dropped 6; count of bases not matched to a gene: 6. CDR3 coding DNA: TGCGCCAGCAGCCCCGGACAGGGAGGTCAGCCCCAGCATTTT. Its translation is CASSPGQGGQPQHF. Full variable domain (missing parts from reference TRBV5-1 and TRBJ1-5): KAGVTQTPRYLIKTRGQQVTLSCSPISGHRSVSWYQQTPGQGLQFLFEYFSETQRNKGNFPGRFSGRQFSNSRSEMNVSTLELGDSALYLCASSPGQGGQPQHFGDGTRLSIL.

V gene TRBV29-1 combines with J gene TRBJ2-5, with TRBD1 identical over 10 bases. Trimming took 4 bases from V and 5 from J; bases not matched to a gene: 4. Germline CDR1 reads SQVTM; CDR2 reads ANQGSEA. The CDR3 sequence is 13 residues long. The CDR3 DNA follows: TGCAGCGTTGCGGGACAGGGGAGGGAGACCCAGTACTTC. Protein product: CSVAGQGRETQYF.

This clonotype has more than one count but fewer than ten. The chain links TRBV4-2 to TRBJ1-4; a weak D match, TRBD1 (5 bases). The CDR3 extends over 15 amino acids. The V gene's germline CDR1 is LGHNA and CDR2 YNFKEQ. V gave up 4 bases and J gave up 3 bases, with 12 bases separating them. The CDR3: CASSPGWQSNEKLFF. The CDR3 bases are TGTGCCAGCAGCCCAGGGTGGCAGTCTAATGAAAAACTGTTTTTT.

The chain combines TRBV27 with TRBJ2-1, with 7 bases matching TRBD1. Germline V gene sequence: CDR1 MNHEY, CDR2 SMNVEV (reference sequence). With V trimmed by 7 bases and J by 6 bases, 15 bases remained unmatched. This CDR3 is 16 amino acids long. The CDR3 protein is CASNPRQGIRSNEQFF. The CDR3 nucleotides are TGTGCCAGCAACCCCCGACAGGGAATCCGGTCCAATGAGCAGTTCTTC.

V gene TRBV10-3 combines with J gene TRBJ1-6, with 11 bases fitting TRBD1. CDR3 size: 17 residues. Germline V CDR1 and CDR2: ENHRY, SYGVKD. Losses at the gene ends were 8 bases for V and 0 bases for J; bases not matched to a gene: 6. CDR3 coding DNA: TGTGCCATCGGGACAGGGGGACCTAGCTCCTATAATTCACCCCTCCACTTT. This translates into CAIGTGGPSSYNSPLHF.

The sample holds a few counts of this clonotype. The chain carries TRBV6-5 and TRBJ2-1; tentative D call: TRBD2 (5 bases). Germline CDR1 is MNHEY and CDR2 is SVGAGI. The V end was cut by 7 bases, the J end by 0 bases, with 13 bases between. CDR3 length: 15 residues. For the CDR3, the DNA is TGTGCCAGCACCGGAGCGGTAAGCTCCTACAATGAGCAGTTCTTC. Its protein product is CASTGAVSSYNEQFF.

This chain connects TRBV7-3 to TRBJ1-5; D gene uncertain. CDR3 length: 13 residues. The germline V gene encodes CDR1 SGHTA and CDR2 FQGTGA. With 2 bases removed from V and 5 bases from J, the gap between germline ends came to 7 bases. CDR3 sequence reads: CASSLYRDQPQHF. CDR3 nucleotides: TGTGCCAGCAGCTTATACCGAGATCAGCCCCAGCATTTT.

The chain is built from TRBV10-1 and TRBJ2-1; 11 bases are shared with TRBD2. With V trimmed by 8 bases and J by 2 bases, 8 bases remained unmatched. The CDR3 is 16 amino acids. Germline CDR1 is WNHNN and CDR2 is SYGVQD (reference sequence). CDR3 loop: CASSPVAGGTYNEQFF. For the CDR3, the DNA is TGCGCCAGCTCCCCCGTAGCGGGGGGGACCTACAATGAGCAGTTCTTC.

The chain recombines TRBV29-1 with TRBJ2-5; TRBD1 might be the D (6 bases). Trimming removed 6 bases from V and 1 base from J, with 9 bases in between. The CDR3 spans 12 residues. Germline CDR1 and CDR2: SQVTM and ANQGSEA. The CDR3 nucleotides are TGCAGCGTCCGGGACACCCAAGAGACCCAGTACTTC. It specifies CSVRDTQETQYF. The full variable domain, rest sourced from reference TRBV29-1 and TRBJ2-5, is SAVISQKPSRDICQRGTSLTIQCQVDSQVTMMFWYRQQPGQSLTLIATANQGSEATYESGFVIDKFPISRPNLTFSTLTVSNMSPEDSSIYLCSVRDTQETQYFGPGTRLLVL.

V and J are TRBV4-1 and TRBJ1-4; TRBD1 matches 9 bases. The CDR3 is made up of 16 amino acids. Germline-derived CDR1 and CDR2 are MGHRA and YSYEKL. The junction had 10 bases not matched to a gene; V was cut back by 5 bases and J by 6 bases. The CDR3 region is CASSFRDRAVYEKLFF. DNA for the CDR3: TGCGCCAGCAGCTTCCGGGACAGGGCCGTTTATGAAAAACTGTTTTTT.

There are a few counts of this clonotype. CDR3 region: CASSPSGRSRQPQHF. The DNA for the CDR3 is TGTGCCAGCAGCCCGAGCGGCAGGAGCCGTCAGCCCCAGCATTTT. The chain combines TRBV12-3 or TRBV12-4 with TRBJ1-5, with D unclear. The CDR3 has 15 residues. V was pared by 6 bases and J by 6 bases, with 18 bases between.

This clonotype was seen only a few times. The chain couples TRBV4-1 to TRBJ1-2; 8 bases are a match to TRBD1. Trimming took 5 bases from V and 5 from J; bases not matched to a gene: 10. Germline V CDR1 and CDR2: MGHRA, YSYEKL. There are 15 residues in the CDR3. CDR3 nucleotides: TGCGCCAGCAGCTTCATACAGGGGGTGGGATATGGCTACACCTTC. Its protein is CASSFIQGVGYGYTF.

This clonotype was observed a few times. The V gene is TRBV12-3 or TRBV12-4, the J gene TRBJ2-3, with TRBD1 matching over 9 bases. The CDR3 contains 15 residues. Losses at the gene ends were 2 bases for V and 2 bases for J; bases not matched to a gene: 2. CDR3 amino acids: CASSLRDRATDTQYF. In DNA form, the CDR3 reads TGTGCCAGCAGTTTACGGGACAGGGCCACAGATACGCAGTATTTT.

The genes are TRBV2 and TRBJ2-1, with 12 bases aligning to TRBD2. Germline-derived CDR1 and CDR2 are SNHLY and FYNNEI. The CDR3 has 15 residues. With V trimmed by 6 bases and J by 7 bases, 7 bases remained unmatched. The CDR3 is CASRRTSGTVNEQFF. The CDR3 DNA sequence: TGTGCCAGCAGACGGACTAGCGGGACTGTGAATGAGCAGTTCTTC.

This clonotype appeared a few times. This chain connects TRBV24-1 to TRBJ2-1; 8 bases are a match to TRBD2. CDR1 is KGHDR and CDR2 is SFDVKD in the germline V gene. The junction had 9 bases not matched to a gene; V was cut back by 5 bases and J by 10 bases. The CDR3 totals 14 residues. Here the CDR3 reads CATSGGERGNEQFF. The CDR3 coding sequence is TGTGCCACCAGTGGTGGGGAGCGGGGGAACGAGCAGTTCTTC.

This clonotype occurred a few times. The chain carries TRBV6-1 and TRBJ2-3, with 7 bases that match TRBD1. V was clipped by 5 bases and J by 6 bases; unmatched bases: 8. The CDR3 is 14 amino acids. Germline V gene lookup returns CDR1 MNHNS and CDR2 SASEGT. Here the CDR3 reads CASSPTGVFDTQYF. The CDR3 nucleotides read TGTGCCAGCAGTCCCACAGGGGTCTTCGATACGCAGTATTTT.

This clonotype was seen a handful of times. This rearrangement joins TRBV20-1 to TRBJ1-1; D possibly corresponds to TRBD1 (6 bases). Germline V gene lookup returns CDR1 DFQATT and CDR2 SNEGSKA (reference sequence). This CDR3 has 13 amino acids. Trimming pared 6 bases from V and 5 bases from J, leaving 16 bases between. CDR3 sequence reads: CSAPTGPRTEAFF. CDR3 nucleotides: TGCAGTGCCCCTACAGGGCCGAGAACTGAAGCTTTCTTT.